The TCR beta chain described here comes from a study of CD8+CD57+ T cells in acquired aplastic anemia. Study information: When averaged, DNA from sorted CD4+ and CD8+ cells came to 2.5 to 3.5 ug.

The CDR3 is 15 amino acids. The germline CDR1 and CDR2 sequences are SQVTM and ANQGSEA. After removal of 6 bases from V and 0 bases from J, the junction contained 10 bases not matched to a gene. The table lists this clonotype with many counts. What it binds is unknown. Genomic DNA templated the TCR beta VDJ and CDR3 profiling. TCRdb reprocessed the reads via MiXCR and lists one record per CDR3 protein. Of under 250,000 distinct CDR3 sequences listed, roughly 33% are singletons. Study findings and constraints: Shared by patients and controls, roughly 28 CD8+ CDR3s were abundant in patients.

Material for sequencing was sorted CD4+, CD8+, or CD8+CD57+ T cells (not recorded which) from PBMCs. The source of this sequence is a human donor in good health, serving as a control. This chain uses TRBV29-1 with TRBJ1-2; TRBD1 matches 7 bases. This CDR3 is CSVYGSGGANYGYTF. The CDR3 bases are TGCAGCGTGTATGGGTCAGGGGGAGCTAACTATGGCTACACCTTC.